Below are 20 T cell receptor beta chains sequenced from a single sample in a study of radiotherapy plus CTLA-4 blockade in lung cancer listed by TCRdb under 2018. The library was generated by the immunoSEQ multiplex PCR assay. TCRdb provides this immuneACCESS table in a form limited to in-frame rearrangements. Some clones are lacking; in checked studies, under half of them reflect an unresolved V gene, and why the rest are absent is not known. This sample has around 99,000 clones in its table, and 80% to 90% of those were observed once. 4.5% to 6% of the sample belongs to the ten largest clones. The material was peripheral blood, obtained from a patient treated with radiotherapy plus ipilimumab. These receptors originate from a human donor with non-small cell lung cancer that progressed on radiotherapy plus ipilimumab.

The chain employs TRBV7-8 and TRBJ2-2; either TRBD1 or TRBD2 may supply D (6 bases each). Germline V lookup: CDR1 SGHVS, CDR2 FQNEAQ. This CDR3 has 14 amino acids. Trimming shortened V by 5 bases and J by 5 bases, and 12 bases separated the two germline ends. The CDR3 is CASSPGARTGELFF. DNA for the CDR3: TGTGCCAGCAGCCCGGGGGCAAGGACCGGGGAGCTGTTTTTT.

The chain has TRBV5-1 and TRBJ2-1, with 11 positions matching TRBD2. The CDR3 length is 15 residues. V dropped 4 bases and J dropped 8; count of bases not matched to a gene: 8. The germline CDR1 and CDR2 sequences are SGHRS and YFSETQ. The CDR3 reads CASSDITSGRHEQFF. The CDR3 DNA reads as TGCGCCAGCAGCGATATTACTAGCGGGAGACATGAGCAGTTCTTC.

This clone was seen a single time. The chain has TRBV7-2 and TRBJ2-7; 10 bases align to TRBD2. There are 14 residues in the CDR3. V shed 5 bases, J shed 2 bases, and the junction held 3 bases outside the gene matches. Germline loops: CDR1 SGHTA, CDR2 FQGNSA. The CDR3 is CASSILAGTYEQYF. Here the CDR3 DNA reads TGTGCCAGCAGCATACTAGCGGGAACCTACGAGCAGTACTTC.

This sequence joins TRBV10-2 and TRBJ2-3; D remains unclear. This CDR3 has 13 residues. Germline V gene sequence: CDR1 WSHSY, CDR2 SAAADI. Trimming removed 7 bases from V and 6 bases from J, with 14 bases in between. Here the CDR3 reads CASMGSTGDTQYF. CDR3 bases: TGCGCCAGCATGGGGTCTACCGGGGATACGCAGTATTTT.

This clone appeared a single time. The rearrangement uses TRBV2 and TRBJ2-7, with D possibly being TRBD2 (5 bases). This CDR3 is built from 13 residues. With 7 bases removed from V and 1 base from J, the gap between germline ends came to 11 bases. Looked up from germline, CDR1 is SNHLY and CDR2 is FYNNEI. In DNA, the CDR3 is TGTGCCAGCAAAGCGGATGGGTCCTACGAGCAGTACTTC. It encodes CASKADGSYEQYF. Complete variable domain (other parts from reference TRBV2 and TRBJ2-7): EPEVTQTPSHQVTQMGQEVILRCVPISNHLYFYWYRQILGQKVEFLVSFYNNEISEKSEIFDDQFSVERPDGSNFTLKIRSTKLEDSAMYFCASKADGSYEQYFGPGTRLTVT.

The chain combines TRBV7-2 with TRBJ2-7; perhaps TRBD2 as D (5 bases). The CDR3 length is 13 residues. Germline V gene data show CDR1 as SGHTA and CDR2 as FQGNSA. Trimming left V 5 bases short and J 4 bases short, with 12 bases between. The DNA of the CDR3 is TGTGCCAGCAGCCGAAATTCGGGGTACGAGCAGTACTTC. Its translation: CASSRNSGYEQYF. Drawing the rest from reference TRBV7-2 and TRBJ2-7, the complete variable domain is GAGVSQSPSNKVTEKGKDVELRCDPISGHTALYWYRQSLGQGLEFLIYFQGNSAPDKSGLPSDRFSAERTGGSVSTLTIQRTQQEDSAVYLCASSRNSGYEQYFGPGTRLTVT.

The genes are TRBV6-5 and TRBJ1-2, with D perhaps matching TRBD1 (5 bases). CDR1 is MNHEY, CDR2 SVGAGI, per germline. V lost 5 bases and J 8 bases, leaving 18 bases between the germline ends. This CDR3 comprises 14 residues. CDR3 nucleotide sequence: TGTGCCAGCAGTGGCACCGGGACCCATAGAGGCTACACCTTC. Protein: CASSGTGTHRGYTF.

The J gene is TRBJ2-6, the V gene TRBV5-1, with 12 positions matching TRBD1. Germline V lookup: CDR1 SGHRS, CDR2 YFSETQ. The junction had 5 bases not matched to a gene; V was cut back by 4 bases and J by 0 bases. The CDR3 is 18 residues long. DNA for the CDR3: TGCGCCAGCAGCCAGGGACAGGGGGCGGGCTCTGGGGCCAACGTCCTGACTTTC. The encoded protein is CASSQGQGAGSGANVLTF.

This clone was seen a few times. The rearrangement links TRBV15 to TRBJ1-2; D ambiguous. The CDR3 loop spans 14 amino acids. From germline, CDR1 is LNHNV and CDR2 YYDKDF (reference sequence). The germline V and J ends were trimmed by 1 base and 2 bases, with 8 bases remaining between them. The CDR3 spells CATSRGQGNYGYTF. The CDR3 coding sequence is TGTGCCACCAGCAGAGGACAAGGAAACTATGGCTACACCTTC.

This rearrangement joins TRBV5-5 to TRBJ1-3; perhaps TRBD1 as D (5 bases). The CDR3 runs 17 residues. Trimming took 0 bases from V and 0 from J, leaving 13 bases between them. The germline V gene encodes CDR1 SGHKS and CDR2 YYEKEE (reference sequence). As DNA, the CDR3 is TGTGCCAGCAGCTTGGGGTGGGGCGGGAGCTCTGGAAACACCATATATTTT. The encoded protein is CASSLGWGGSSGNTIYF.

The chain carries TRBV12-5 and TRBJ2-2; D might be TRBD2 (5 bases). The CDR3 is made up of 14 amino acids. Germline lookup yields CDR1 LGHNT and CDR2 FRNRAP. Trimming cost V 0 bases and J 3 bases, with 5 bases left between them. CDR3 in DNA: TGTGCTAGTGGTTTGGTAGCGGACACCGGGGAGCTGTTTTTT. As protein: CASGLVADTGELFF. The full variable domain, its missing parts supplied by reference TRBV12-5 and TRBJ2-2, is DARVTQTPRHKVTEMGQEVTMRCQPILGHNTVFWYRQTMMQGLELLAYFRNRAPLDDSGMPKDRFSAEMPDATLATLKIQPSEPRDSAVYFCASGLVADTGELFFGEGSRLTVL.

The chain links TRBV7-9 to TRBJ2-5; perhaps TRBD1 as D (5 bases). Per germline, CDR1 SEHNR and CDR2 FQNEAQ (reference sequence). V lost 1 base and J 1 base, leaving 10 bases between the germline ends. The CDR3 length is 15 residues. The CDR3 loop is CASSLGGAGQETQYF. CDR3 DNA sequence: TGTGCCAGCAGCTTAGGTGGGGCCGGCCAAGAGACCCAGTACTTC. The entire variable domain, with the rest obtained from reference TRBV7-9 and TRBJ2-5, is as follows: DTGVSQNPRHKITKRGQNVTFRCDPISEHNRLYWYRQTLGQGPEFLTYFQNEAQLEKSRLLSDRFSAERPKGSFSTLEIQRTEQGDSAMYLCASSLGGAGQETQYFGPGTRLLVL.

The chain is built from TRBV11-3 and TRBJ2-7; D is ambiguous. V dropped 1 base and J dropped 6 bases, with 13 bases sitting between them. The CDR3 covers 14 residues. Germline loops: CDR1 SGHNT, CDR2 YENEEA. Written as DNA, the CDR3 is TGTGCCAGCAGCTTAGGACGAACCCTTGCCGAGCAGTACTTC. It translates to CASSLGRTLAEQYF.

The rearrangement uses TRBV4-1 and TRBJ2-1, with 10 positions matching TRBD2. V gave up 0 bases and J gave up 9 bases; unmatched junction bases: 11. From germline, CDR1 is MGHRA and CDR2 YSYEKL. CDR3 length equals 17 residues. The CDR3 here is CASSQDGASGRTSEQFF. The DNA for the CDR3 is TGCGCCAGCAGCCAAGATGGGGCTAGCGGGAGAACTAGTGAGCAGTTCTTC.

The chain is built from TRBV29-1 and TRBJ1-1, with TRBD1 matching 7 bases. Looked up from germline, CDR1 is SQVTM and CDR2 is ANQGSEA. The CDR3 is 13 amino acids. V lost 7 bases and J lost 4; bases outside the gene matches: 9. CDR3 DNA sequence: TGCAGCGCACCGGGACAGATAATCACTGAAGCTTTCTTT. Residues: CSAPGQIITEAFF.

J is TRBJ2-7 and V is TRBV18, with D possibly TRBD2 on 6 matching bases. Between the trimmed V and J ends, which lost 1 base and 0 bases, there was a span of 13 bases. CDR1 and CDR2 from the germline V gene are KGHSH and LQKENI. CDR3 length equals 16 residues. The CDR3 region has the DNA TGTGCCAGCTCACCACAAACTAGCCGGAGCTCCTACGAGCAGTACTTC. Its translation: CASSPQTSRSSYEQYF.

V gene TRBV6-1 combines with J gene TRBJ2-1; TRBD1 matches at 8 bases. V shed 6 bases, J shed 7 bases, and the junction held 8 bases outside the gene matches. This CDR3 region has 14 residues. Germline CDR1 MNHNS, CDR2 SASEGT. In DNA, the CDR3 is TGTGCCAGCAGCTGGAGACAGGGGAGAAATGAGCAGTTCTTC. Encoded protein: CASSWRQGRNEQFF.

The chain combines TRBV27 with TRBJ2-3; D not certain. V gave up 9 bases and J gave up 4 bases, with 8 bases separating them. CDR3 length equals 11 residues. Germline V gene sequence: CDR1 MNHEY, CDR2 SMNVEV (reference sequence). The CDR3 reads CASPSPDTQYF. DNA of the CDR3: TGTGCCAGTCCCTCCCCAGATACGCAGTATTTT.

The V gene is TRBV9, the J gene TRBJ2-1; 7 bases fit TRBD2. This CDR3 is 16 amino acids long. Looked up from germline, CDR1 is SGDLS and CDR2 is YYNGEE. J lost 4 bases, V lost 2 bases, and 9 bases had no gene match. The CDR3 bases are TGTGCCAGCAGCGTCCCTCCTAGCGGATCTTACAATGAGCAGTTCTTC. It codes for CASSVPPSGSYNEQFF.

The J gene is TRBJ2-2, the V gene TRBV2; 8 bases agree with TRBD2. CDR3 size: 13 residues. V lost 7 bases, J lost 7 bases, and 5 bases stayed unmatched. Germline V lookup: CDR1 SNHLY, CDR2 FYNNEI. CDR3 DNA: TGTGCCAGCACTTGGCTAGCGGGCGGGGAGCTGTTTTTT. Residues: CASTWLAGGELFF.